The source of this T cell receptor (beta chain) is a study of regulatory T cells in long-lasting Graves disease (dated by TCRdb to about 2021). At the level of the whole study: Patients with newly diagnosed Graves' disease had been on antithyroid drugs for under 3 months. Persistent Graves' disease patients were compared with newly diagnosed Graves' disease patients by peripheral blood TCR sequencing and RNA sequencing. TCR sequencing covered some 13 persistent and roughly 20 newly diagnosed Graves' disease patients, approximately 33 samples in total. The study was registered as a clinical trial and conducted in China. What the study reported, not specific to this receptor: The small sample size was acknowledged by the authors as a limitation that may reduce accuracy. A larger number of public clonotypes was shared among persistent patients (under 3,000) than among newly diagnosed patients (around 890). Persistent Graves' disease patients showed lower TCR Shannon entropy and fewer highly expanded clones than newly diagnosed patients, suggesting clonal expansion. Sequencing and analysis were limited to the TCR beta chain. TRBV28, TRBJ1-2 and TRBJ2-5 were preferentially used in persistent disease, while TRBV20-1 and TRBJ2-1 were favored in newly diagnosed disease. Only peripheral blood was studied, because thyroid tissue, the primary lesion, was inaccessible.

This clonotype was detected many times. Its antigen is still unknown. No base quality values were provided; no much bigger clone lies one nucleotide off. The time point label for this specimen denotes: newly diagnosed GD, antithyroid drugs for less than 3 months. RNA was extracted from PBMCs in TRIzol for both TCR sequencing and RNA sequencing. The diagnosis of Graves' disease was made according to American Thyroid Association guidelines. Patients were recruited from an endocrinology department in Xi'an, China. From each patient, nine milliliters of peripheral blood was collected into an EDTA anticoagulant tube. Ficoll Paque Plus density gradient separation was used to isolate PBMCs, and no further T cell sorting was performed. An Agilent 2100 Bioanalyzer and agarose gel were used to assess RNA quality, and a NanoDrop 2000 was used to measure RNA concentration. V is reduced by 5 bases and J by 10 bases, leaving a spacing of 11 bases between them. From the cysteine up to the phenylalanine, the CDR3 has a length of 11 residues. Only the CDR3 part of the read is kept: 33 bases, read in frame from the first base. The germline V gene provides CDR1 MDHEN and CDR2 SYDVKM.

Preparation of the library involved multiplex PCR. Sequenced on an Illumina HiSeq 4000. TCR beta libraries were built with iRepertoire HTBI primers and Arm-PCR amplification of CDR3 regions. Before sequencing, the PCR products underwent gel purification. As for the authors' bioinformatics: Gene usage analysis of CDR3 amino acid clonotypes relied on the roughly 60 TRBV and over 13 TRBJ segments identified across samples. COPE and FqMerger were used to merge the filtered high-quality paired reads into contigs. BLAST was used to align contigs to IMGT TRBV, TRBD and TRBJ reference genes, with CDR3 defined following IMGT. Clonotypes above 0.1% frequency were classified as highly expanded clones. Shannon entropy served as the measure of repertoire diversity, while the Gini coefficient captured V-J evenness. A clonotype was considered public if more than one individual shared it. Using fastp trimming at Q25 and MiXCR clonotype assembly, TCRdb reanalyzed the public sequencing data and kept in-frame beta chains. CDR3 protein sequences are deduplicated, and each keeps its most common genes and DNA. The V and J calls and clone size come from TCRdb's table, not from the authors' own analysis. This sample has fewer than 350,000 distinct CDR3 sequences in its table, and 15% to 20% of those were observed once. The ten largest account for about 36% of the sample.

The sample in question was peripheral blood mononuclear cells (PBMCs), obtained at new diagnosis, from a patient treated with antithyroid drugs. The receptor's source is a female donor with Graves disease. This sequence uses TRBV28 and TRBJ1-1; no D gene call is confident. For the CDR3, the sequence is CASSLNSRAFF. The DNA reads TGTGCCAGCAGTCTAAATTCTCGAGCTTTCTTT.